This T cell receptor beta chain came from a study of CD8 T cells in Susac syndrome (dated by TCRdb to between 2018 and 2021). Broadly, across the study: Of the Susac syndrome patients who were sequenced, under 10 were in clinical remission while 5 or 6 had clinically active disease. At blood withdrawal, Susac syndrome patients were either therapy-naive, taking corticosteroids (in some cases with IVIg as well), or taking IVIg alone. Whether CD8+ T cell activation and differentiation in Susac syndrome was antigen driven was tested using repertoire sequencing. Overall study outcomes, separate from this receptor: The TCR sequencing and HLA analysis was acknowledged to have included a relatively small number of individuals. In the CD4+ T cell repertoire of Susac syndrome patients, clonal expansion was not detected.

RNA was extracted with the RNeasy kit and roughly 0.45 to 1 ug was reverse transcribed using random hexamers. The immunoSEQ multiplex PCR assay, which covers 54 Vbeta and 13 Jbeta segments, was used to amplify TCR beta CDR3 regions. To correct PCR amplification bias, a synthetic template baseline was used for both primer optimization and computational correction. The paper's data handling went like this. Reads were annotated to V, D and J genes per IMGT and analyzed with immunoSEQ Analyzer, keeping only productive sequences. To calculate clonality, Shannon entropy was normalized by log2 of the number of productive unique sequences and then subtracted from one. For each patient and control, public and private clones were evaluated among the 100 most prevalent clones. A clone was defined as Susac-specific if it was absent from the healthy and MS cohorts, from around 960 published viral clones and from other ImmuneACCESS disease sequences. The raw public reads went through TCRdb reprocessing: fastp at Q25, MiXCR clone calling, in-frame beta chains kept. Identical CDR3 protein sequences are pooled into one entry, listed with their most common genes and DNA. Here the V and J calls rest on TCRdb's processing, not on the authors' analysis. The sample table contains about 150,000 distinct CDR3 sequences; only one count was recorded for about 95% of them. The ten largest make up 0.16% of the sample.

In regard to this clonotype: The specificity of this receptor is unknown. The record has no base qualities; no much larger clone is one base away.

The germline V gene (reference sequence) yields MNHEY for CDR1 and SMNVEV for CDR2. V is cut by 5 bases and J by 0 bases, and the space between the germline ends is 13 bases. From its cysteine to its phenylalanine, the CDR3 spans 15 amino acids. Kept here is only the CDR3 DNA, which spans 45 bases and is read in frame from base 1. Peripheral blood CD8+ and CD4+ T cells from healthy donors, Susac syndrome patients and multiple sclerosis patients were profiled by high-throughput TCR beta sequencing. The Susac syndrome patients fulfilled recently defined diagnostic criteria for definite or probable disease. Bulk CD8+ and CD4+ T cells were purified by magnetic negative isolation, while CD8+ TEMRA cells were enriched using FACS. Blood was drawn into EDTA tubes, processed within 24 hours, and PBMCs were isolated by density gradient centrifugation. PBMCs destined for TCR sequencing were cryopreserved in liquid nitrogen and later thawed in a 37 °C water bath. The sorted or isolated CD4+, CD8+ and CD8+ TEMRA cells reached a purity of at least 90%.

The chain is assembled from TRBV27 and TRBJ1-1, and the D gene may be TRBD1, 6 bases matching. This clonotype originated in a human donor with Susac syndrome. The source material was CD4+ T cells from PBMCs. This receptor has the CDR3 CASSLDRMMNTEAFF. The base sequence is TGTGCCAGCAGTCTAGACAGGATGATGAACACTGAAGCTTTCTTT.